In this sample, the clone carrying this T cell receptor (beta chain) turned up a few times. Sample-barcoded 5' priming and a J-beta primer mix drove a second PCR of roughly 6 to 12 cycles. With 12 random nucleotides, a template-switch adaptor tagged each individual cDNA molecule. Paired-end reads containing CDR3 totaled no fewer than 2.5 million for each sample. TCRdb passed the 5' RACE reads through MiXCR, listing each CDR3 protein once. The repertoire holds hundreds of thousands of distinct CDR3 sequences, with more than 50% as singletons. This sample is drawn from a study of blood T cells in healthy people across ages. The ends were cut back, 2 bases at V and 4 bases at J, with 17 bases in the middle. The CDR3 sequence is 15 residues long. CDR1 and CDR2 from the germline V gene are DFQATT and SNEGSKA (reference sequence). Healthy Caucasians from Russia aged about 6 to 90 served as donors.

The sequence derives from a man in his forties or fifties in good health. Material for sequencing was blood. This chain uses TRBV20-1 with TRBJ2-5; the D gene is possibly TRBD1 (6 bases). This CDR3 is CSARPGRIGGETQYF. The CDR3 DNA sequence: TGCAGTGCTAGACCGGGTAGGATAGGGGGAGAGACCCAGTACTTC.